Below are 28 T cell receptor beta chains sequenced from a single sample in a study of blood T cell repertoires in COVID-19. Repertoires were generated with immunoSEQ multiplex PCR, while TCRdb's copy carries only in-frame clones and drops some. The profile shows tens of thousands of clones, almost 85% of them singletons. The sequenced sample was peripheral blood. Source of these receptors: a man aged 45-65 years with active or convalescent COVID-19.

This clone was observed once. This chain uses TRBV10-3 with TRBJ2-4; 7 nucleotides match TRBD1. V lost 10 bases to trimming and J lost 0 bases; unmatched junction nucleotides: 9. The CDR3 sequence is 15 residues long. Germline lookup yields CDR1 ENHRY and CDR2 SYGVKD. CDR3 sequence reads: CATSTGLLAKNIQYF. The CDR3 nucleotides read TGTGCCACCTCGACAGGGCTTTTAGCCAAAAACATTCAGTACTTC.

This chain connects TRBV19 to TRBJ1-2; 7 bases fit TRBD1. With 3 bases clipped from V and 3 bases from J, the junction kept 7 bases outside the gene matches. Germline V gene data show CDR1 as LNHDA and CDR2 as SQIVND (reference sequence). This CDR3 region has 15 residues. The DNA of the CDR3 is TGTGCCAGTAGTATGGTGACAGGGTGGGACTATGGCTACACCTTC. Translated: CASSMVTGWDYGYTF.

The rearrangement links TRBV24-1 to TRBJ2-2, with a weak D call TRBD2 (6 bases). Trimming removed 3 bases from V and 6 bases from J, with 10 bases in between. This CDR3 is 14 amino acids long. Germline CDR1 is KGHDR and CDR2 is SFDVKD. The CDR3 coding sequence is TGTGCCACCAGTGATCCCGGGGGAGCCGGGGAGCTGTTTTTT. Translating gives CATSDPGGAGELFF.

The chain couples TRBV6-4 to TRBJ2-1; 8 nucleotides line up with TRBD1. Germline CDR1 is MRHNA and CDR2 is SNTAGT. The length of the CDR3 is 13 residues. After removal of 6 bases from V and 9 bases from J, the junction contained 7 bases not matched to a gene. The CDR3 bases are TGTGCCAGCAGCCGACAGGGGCGAGGTGAGCAGTTCTTC. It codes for CASSRQGRGEQFF.

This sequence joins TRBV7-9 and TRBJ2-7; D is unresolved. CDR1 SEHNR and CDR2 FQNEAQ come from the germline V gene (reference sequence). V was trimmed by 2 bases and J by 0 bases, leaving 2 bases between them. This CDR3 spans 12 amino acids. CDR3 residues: CASSLHSYEQYV. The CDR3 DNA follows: TGTGCCAGCAGCTTACACTCCTACGAGCAGTACGTC.

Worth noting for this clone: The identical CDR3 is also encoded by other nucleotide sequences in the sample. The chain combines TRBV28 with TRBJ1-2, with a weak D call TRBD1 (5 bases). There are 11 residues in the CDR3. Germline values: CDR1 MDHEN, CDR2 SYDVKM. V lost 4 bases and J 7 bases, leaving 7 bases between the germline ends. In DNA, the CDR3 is TGTGCCAGCAGTTGGGGGGGTGGCTACACCTTC. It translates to CASSWGGGYTF.

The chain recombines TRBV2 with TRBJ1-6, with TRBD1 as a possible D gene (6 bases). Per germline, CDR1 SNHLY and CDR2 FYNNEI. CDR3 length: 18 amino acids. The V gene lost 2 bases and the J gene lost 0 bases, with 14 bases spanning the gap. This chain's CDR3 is CASSENRVLTSYNSPLHF. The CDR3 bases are TGTGCCAGCAGTGAAAACAGGGTTTTAACCTCCTATAATTCACCCCTCCACTTT.

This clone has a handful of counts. The CDR3 DNA follows: TGCGCCAGCAGGCCAAGCGCCACAGGGGTAAGGGAGCAGTACTTC. This codes for CASRPSATGVREQYF. The chain links TRBV10-1 to TRBJ2-7, with 7 bases matching TRBD1. Per the germline V gene, CDR1 is WNHNN and CDR2 is SYGVQD (reference sequence). The ends lost 6 bases at V and 7 bases at J; junction bases unmatched: 15. This CDR3 has 15 amino acids.

The CDR3 sequence: CASSDVGIRGQFF. The CDR3 DNA sequence: TGTGCCAGCAGTGACGTCGGGATCCGCGGGCAGTTCTTC. This sequence joins TRBV6-4 and TRBJ2-1; TRBD2 is a possible D gene (5 bases). Looked up from germline, CDR1 is MRHNA and CDR2 is SNTAGT. This CDR3 spans 13 amino acids. V was shortened by 2 bases and J by 12 bases, with 14 bases between the two germline ends.

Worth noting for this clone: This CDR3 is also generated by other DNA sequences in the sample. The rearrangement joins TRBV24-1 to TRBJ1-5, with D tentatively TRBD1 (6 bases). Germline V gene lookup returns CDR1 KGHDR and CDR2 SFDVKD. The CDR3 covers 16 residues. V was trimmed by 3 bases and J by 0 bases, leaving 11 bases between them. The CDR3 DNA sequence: TGTGCCACCAGTGATGCCGGGACAAGTAGCAATCAGCCCCAGCATTTT. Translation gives CATSDAGTSSNQPQHF.

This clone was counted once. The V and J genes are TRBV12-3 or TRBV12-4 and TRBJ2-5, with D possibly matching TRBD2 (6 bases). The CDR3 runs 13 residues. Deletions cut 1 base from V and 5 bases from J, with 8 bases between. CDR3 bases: TGTGCCAGCAGTTTAGTGGCGGGGGAGACCCAGTACTTC. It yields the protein CASSLVAGETQYF.

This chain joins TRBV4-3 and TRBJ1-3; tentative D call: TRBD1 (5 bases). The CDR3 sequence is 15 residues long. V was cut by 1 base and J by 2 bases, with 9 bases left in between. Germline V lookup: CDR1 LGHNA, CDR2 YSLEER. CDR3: CASSQGSGAGNTIYF. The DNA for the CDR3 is TGCGCCAGCAGCCAAGGATCGGGGGCTGGAAACACCATATATTTT.

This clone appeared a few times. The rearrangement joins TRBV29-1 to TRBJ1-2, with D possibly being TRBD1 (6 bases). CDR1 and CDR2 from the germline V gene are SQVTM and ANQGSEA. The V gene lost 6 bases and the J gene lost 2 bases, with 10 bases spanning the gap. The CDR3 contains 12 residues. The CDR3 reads CSVGDTNYGYTF. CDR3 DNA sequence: TGCAGCGTCGGGGACACGAACTATGGCTACACCTTC.

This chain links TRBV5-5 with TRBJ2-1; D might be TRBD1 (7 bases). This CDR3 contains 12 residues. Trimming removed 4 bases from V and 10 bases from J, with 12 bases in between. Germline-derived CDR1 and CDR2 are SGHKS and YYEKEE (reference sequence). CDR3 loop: CASSPQGREQFF. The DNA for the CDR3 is TGTGCCAGCAGCCCACAGGGGAGGGAGCAGTTCTTC.

The CDR3 DNA sequence: TGTGCCAGCAGTTTATTTGGACAGAGCACAGATACGCAGTATTTT. Translated: CASSLFGQSTDTQYF. The chain uses TRBV27 and TRBJ2-3; TRBD1 is a possible D gene (6 bases). The CDR3 is 15 residues long. V was trimmed by 1 base and J by 0 bases, leaving 8 bases between them. Germline V gene data show CDR1 as MNHEY and CDR2 as SMNVEV (reference sequence).

CDR3 protein: CASSRDREETQYF. The CDR3 bases are TGCGCCAGCAGCCGGGACAGGGAAGAGACCCAGTACTTC. This chain connects TRBV5-1 to TRBJ2-5; 9 nucleotides align to TRBD1. V lost 4 bases, J lost 3 bases, and 1 base stayed unmatched. Per the germline V gene, CDR1 is SGHRS and CDR2 is YFSETQ. The CDR3 contains 13 residues.

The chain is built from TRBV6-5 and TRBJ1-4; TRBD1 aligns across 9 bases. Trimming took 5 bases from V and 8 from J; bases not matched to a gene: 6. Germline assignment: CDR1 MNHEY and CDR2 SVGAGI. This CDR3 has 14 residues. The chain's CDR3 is CASSPGQGIEKLFF. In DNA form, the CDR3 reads TGTGCCAGCAGTCCGGGACAGGGCATCGAAAAACTGTTTTTT.

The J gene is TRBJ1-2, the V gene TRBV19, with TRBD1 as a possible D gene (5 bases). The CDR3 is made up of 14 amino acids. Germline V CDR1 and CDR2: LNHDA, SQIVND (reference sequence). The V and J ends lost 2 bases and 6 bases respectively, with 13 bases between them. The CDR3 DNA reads TGTGCCAGTAGTATAACGCAGGGCAGAAATGGCTACACCTTC. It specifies CASSITQGRNGYTF.

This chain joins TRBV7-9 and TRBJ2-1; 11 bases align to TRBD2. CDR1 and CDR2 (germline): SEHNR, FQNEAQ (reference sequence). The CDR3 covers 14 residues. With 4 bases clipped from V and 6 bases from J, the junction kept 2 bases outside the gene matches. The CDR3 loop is CASSSSGGTNEQFF. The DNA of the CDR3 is TGTGCCAGCAGCTCTAGCGGGGGGACCAATGAGCAGTTCTTC. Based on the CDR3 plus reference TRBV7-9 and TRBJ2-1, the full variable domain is DTGVSQNPRHKITKRGQNVTFRCDPISEHNRLYWYRQTLGQGPEFLTYFQNEAQLEKSRLLSDRFSAERPKGSFSTLEIQRTEQGDSAMYLCASSSSGGTNEQFFGPGTRLTVL.

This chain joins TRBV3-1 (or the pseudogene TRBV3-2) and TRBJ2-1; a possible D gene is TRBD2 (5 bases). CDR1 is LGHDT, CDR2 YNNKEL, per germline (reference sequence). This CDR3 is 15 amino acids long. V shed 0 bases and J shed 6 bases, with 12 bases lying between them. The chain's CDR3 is CASSQDLAKGNEQFF. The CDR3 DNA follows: TGTGCCAGCAGCCAAGATCTAGCCAAAGGCAATGAGCAGTTCTTC.

CDR3 sequence: CASSIGPVMDTQYF. For the CDR3, the DNA is TGTGCCAGCAGCATAGGGCCCGTTATGGATACGCAGTATTTT. The V gene is TRBV7-9, the J gene TRBJ2-3; D call uncertain. Germline V CDR1 and CDR2: SEHNR, FQNEAQ (reference sequence). V was clipped by 5 bases and J by 6 bases, with 15 bases between them. The CDR3 loop spans 14 amino acids.

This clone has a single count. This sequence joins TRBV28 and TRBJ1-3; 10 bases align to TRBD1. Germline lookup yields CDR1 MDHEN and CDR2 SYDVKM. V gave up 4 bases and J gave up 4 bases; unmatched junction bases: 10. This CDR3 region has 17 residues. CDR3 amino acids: CASSSPGQGVLGNTIYF. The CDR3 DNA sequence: TGTGCCAGCAGTTCCCCCGGACAGGGGGTATTAGGAAACACCATATATTTT.

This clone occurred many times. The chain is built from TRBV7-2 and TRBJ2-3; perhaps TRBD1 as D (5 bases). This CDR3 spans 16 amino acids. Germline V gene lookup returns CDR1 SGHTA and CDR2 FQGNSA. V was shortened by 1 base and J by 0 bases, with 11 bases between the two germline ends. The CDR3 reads CASSLGAGPSTDTQYF. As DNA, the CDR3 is TGTGCCAGCAGCTTAGGTGCAGGGCCTAGCACAGATACGCAGTATTTT.

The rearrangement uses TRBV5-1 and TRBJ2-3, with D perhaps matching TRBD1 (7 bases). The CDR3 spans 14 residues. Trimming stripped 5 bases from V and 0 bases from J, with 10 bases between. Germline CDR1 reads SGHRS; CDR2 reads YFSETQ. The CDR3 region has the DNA TGCGCCAGCAGGCGGGACAGAAGCACAGATACGCAGTATTTT. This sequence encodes CASRRDRSTDTQYF.

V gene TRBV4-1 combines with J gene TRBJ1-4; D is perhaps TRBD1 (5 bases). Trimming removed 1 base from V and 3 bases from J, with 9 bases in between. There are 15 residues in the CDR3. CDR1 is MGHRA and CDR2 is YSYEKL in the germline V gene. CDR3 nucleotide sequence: TGCGCCAGCAGCCAAGTATGGGGGGCTAATGAAAAACTGTTTTTT. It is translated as CASSQVWGANEKLFF.

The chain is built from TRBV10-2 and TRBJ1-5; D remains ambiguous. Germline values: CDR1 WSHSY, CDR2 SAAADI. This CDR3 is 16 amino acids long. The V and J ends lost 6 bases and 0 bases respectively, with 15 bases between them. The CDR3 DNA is TGCGCCAGCAGGAATGGCGGCAGTTATAGCAATCAGCCCCAGCATTTT. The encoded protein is CASRNGGSYSNQPQHF.

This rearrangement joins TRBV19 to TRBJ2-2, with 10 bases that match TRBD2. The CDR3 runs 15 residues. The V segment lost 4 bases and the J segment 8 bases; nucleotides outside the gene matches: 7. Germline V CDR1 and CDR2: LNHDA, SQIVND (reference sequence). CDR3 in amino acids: CASSSTSGAMGELFF. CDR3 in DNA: TGTGCCAGTAGTAGTACTAGCGGGGCCATGGGGGAGCTGTTTTTT.

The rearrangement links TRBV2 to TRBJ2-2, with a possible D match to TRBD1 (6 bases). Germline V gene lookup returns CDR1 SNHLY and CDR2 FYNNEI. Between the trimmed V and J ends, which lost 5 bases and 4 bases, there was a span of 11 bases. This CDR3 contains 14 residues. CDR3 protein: CASSTGTSTGELFF. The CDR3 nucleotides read TGTGCCAGCAGTACCGGGACATCCACCGGGGAGCTGTTTTTT.